Listed here are 27 T cell receptor beta chains from one sample, sequenced in a study of blood T cells in healthy people across ages. PCR was performed a second time for roughly 7 to 11 cycles using a sample-barcoded 5' primer and a J-beta primer mix. TCRdb itself ran the 5' RACE reads through MiXCR, one entry per CDR3 protein. The table shows roughly 680,000 distinct CDR3 sequences, with more than 45% occurring only once. The sample consisted of blood. These receptor sequences come from a woman at least 80 years old in good health.

A few counts support this clonotype. This chain joins TRBV10-3 and TRBJ2-2; 8 bases map to TRBD1. The CDR3 contains 15 residues. In germline, CDR1 is ENHRY, CDR2 SYGVKD. J gave up 1 base and V 5 bases, and 3 bases lay outside the gene matches. The CDR3 nucleotides read TGTGCCATCAGTAGCGGACAGGGGAACACCGGGGAGCTGTTTTTT. Translating it yields CAISSGQGNTGELFF.

This chain links TRBV12-3 or TRBV12-4 with TRBJ2-5, with 11 positions matching TRBD2. This CDR3 comprises 14 residues. The junction had 5 bases not matched to a gene; V was cut back by 7 bases and J by 4 bases. This chain's CDR3 is CASKPGLAVETQYF. CDR3 in DNA: TGTGCCAGCAAACCGGGACTAGCGGTAGAGACCCAGTACTTC.

The sample holds many counts of this clonotype. The chain combines TRBV4-2 with TRBJ2-7; TRBD2 aligns across 7 bases. The CDR3 totals 16 residues. Germline CDR1 is LGHNA and CDR2 is YNFKEQ. Trimming took 0 bases from V and 4 from J; bases not matched to a gene: 9. CDR3 bases: TGTGCCAGCAGCCAAGAAGTCCTAGCGGCTACATACGAGCAGTACTTC. Translating gives CASSQEVLAATYEQYF.

The CDR3 here is CATSKTGSILAQHF. As DNA, the CDR3 is TGTGCCACCAGCAAGACAGGTTCAATCTTGGCCCAGCATTTT. V gene TRBV15 combines with J gene TRBJ1-5; D is perhaps TRBD1 (6 bases). There are 14 residues in the CDR3. The V end lost 4 bases, the J end lost 11 bases, and 18 bases lay between the germline ends. Germline V gives CDR1 LNHNV, CDR2 YYDKDF (reference sequence).

This clonotype was seen repeatedly, ten times or more. CDR3: CSARDAGGLQETQYF. The CDR3 region has the DNA TGCAGTGCTAGAGACGCGGGAGGGCTCCAAGAGACCCAGTACTTC. This chain links TRBV20-1 with TRBJ2-5, with 9 bases lining up with TRBD2. The junction had 3 bases not matched to a gene; V was cut back by 0 bases and J by 1 base. Germline V lookup: CDR1 DFQATT, CDR2 SNEGSKA (reference sequence). This CDR3 comprises 15 residues.

The chain links TRBV20-1 to TRBJ2-2; 8 bases are a match to TRBD2. CDR3 length: 17 amino acids. In germline, CDR1 is DFQATT, CDR2 SNEGSKA (reference sequence). After removal of 2 bases from V and 4 bases from J, the junction contained 12 bases not matched to a gene. CDR3 residues: CSARPGLGQFGTGELFF. DNA of the CDR3: TGCAGTGCTAGACCGGGACTAGGCCAGTTTGGCACCGGGGAGCTGTTTTTT.

J is TRBJ1-6 and V is TRBV9; the D gene is possibly TRBD1 (6 bases). In germline, CDR1 is SGDLS, CDR2 YYNGEE. V gave up 1 base and J gave up 7 bases, with 12 bases separating them. CDR3 length: 15 residues. In DNA form, the CDR3 reads TGTGCCAGCAGCGTAATGGGGGGCGCGAATTCACCCCTCCACTTT. Its translation is CASSVMGGANSPLHF.

CDR3 nucleotides: TGCGCCAGCAGCCAAGGAGCCGGAGGGCAGATAAGCTCCTACGAGCAGTACTTC. The encoded protein is CASSQGAGGQISSYEQYF. The chain recombines TRBV4-1 with TRBJ2-7; tentatively, D is TRBD2 (6 bases). The CDR3 contains 18 residues. Germline V gene sequence: CDR1 MGHRA, CDR2 YSYEKL. Trimming stripped 1 base from V and 0 bases from J, with 19 bases between.

A word on this clonotype: A much more abundant neighbour one base away suggests this may be a read error. This chain uses TRBV7-6 with TRBJ2-1, with a weak D call TRBD2 (5 bases). CDR3 length: 16 residues. V gave up 3 bases and J gave up 0 bases, with 12 bases separating them. The germline V gene has CDR1 SGHVS and CDR2 FNYEAQ. The CDR3 is CASSFEGPSSYNEQFF. As DNA, the CDR3 is TGTGCCAGCAGCTTTGAGGGTCCGAGCTCCTACAATGAGCAGTTCTTC.

V usage is TRBV25-1 and J usage is TRBJ2-2; D might be TRBD1 (7 bases). The ends were cut back, 3 bases at V and 1 base at J, with 9 bases in the middle. This CDR3 region has 15 residues. Germline V lookup: CDR1 MGHDK, CDR2 SYGVNS. The CDR3 DNA is TGTGCCAGCAGTGAGCGGGACAGGAACACCGGGGAGCTGTTTTTT. Its protein is CASSERDRNTGELFF.

J is TRBJ2-5 and V is TRBV7-3; TRBD2 aligns across 8 bases. CDR1 is SGHTA, CDR2 FQGTGA, per germline. The CDR3 spans 15 residues. Losses at the gene ends were 5 bases for V and 2 bases for J; bases not matched to a gene: 7. CDR3 in DNA: TGTGCCAGCAGCCCTTATGGACTAGCACAAGAGACCCAGTACTTC. Its translation: CASSPYGLAQETQYF.

The sample holds many counts of this clonotype. J is TRBJ2-1 and V is TRBV5-1; the D gene could be TRBD1 or TRBD2 (6 bases each). Per the germline V gene, CDR1 is SGHRS and CDR2 is YFSETQ. V lost 2 bases to trimming and J lost 8 bases, with 14 bases between them. CDR3 length: 14 residues. CDR3 DNA sequence: TGCGCCAGCAGCTTTCAACGGGGGCCTGATGAGCAGTTCTTC. Translation gives CASSFQRGPDEQFF.

The chain links TRBV7-2 to TRBJ1-6; 10 positions agree with TRBD1. Germline V CDR1 and CDR2: SGHTA, FQGNSA. The trim removed 1 base at V and 13 bases at J, leaving 7 bases unmatched. This CDR3 is 15 amino acids long. The CDR3 loop reads CASSLEGTGVFPLHF. Here the CDR3 DNA reads TGTGCCAGCAGCTTAGAAGGGACAGGGGTTTTCCCCCTCCACTTT.

The table lists this clonotype with many counts. The genes are TRBV20-1 and TRBJ1-5, with D uncertain. The CDR3 extends over 14 amino acids. Germline values: CDR1 DFQATT, CDR2 SNEGSKA (reference sequence). V was trimmed by 3 bases and J by 0 bases, leaving 9 bases between them. In DNA, the CDR3 is TGCAGTGCTAGGTACACTTATAGCAATCAGCCCCAGCATTTT. It is translated as CSARYTYSNQPQHF.

The chain has TRBV4-3 and TRBJ2-7; D possibly matches TRBD1 or TRBD2 (5 bases each). Trimming stripped 4 bases from V and 0 bases from J, with 13 bases between. This CDR3 has 15 amino acids. Germline loops: CDR1 LGHNA, CDR2 YSLEER. DNA for the CDR3: TGCGCCAGCAGCCCAGGGACCGCGCACTCCTACGAGCAGTACTTC. It encodes CASSPGTAHSYEQYF.

The sample holds many counts of this clonotype. This sequence joins TRBV3-1 and TRBJ2-7; a weak D match, TRBD2 (5 bases). The germline CDR1 and CDR2 sequences are LGHDT and YNNKEL (reference sequence). V lost 2 bases and J 9 bases, leaving 11 bases between the germline ends. The CDR3 totals 12 residues. CDR3 residues: CASSQSSGGQYF. The CDR3 DNA reads as TGTGCCAGCAGCCAATCGAGCGGTGGGCAGTACTTC.

In its sample, this clonotype was seen many times. This sequence joins TRBV27 and TRBJ2-6; D is possibly TRBD1 or TRBD2 (5 bases each). The CDR3 is 16 amino acids. Germline lookup yields CDR1 MNHEY and CDR2 SMNVEV (reference sequence). Trimming shortened V by 5 bases and J by 0 bases, and 11 bases separated the two germline ends. The CDR3 region is CASSPWGYSGANVLTF. The CDR3, as DNA: TGTGCCAGCAGTCCCTGGGGGTACTCTGGGGCCAACGTCCTGACTTTC.

V gene TRBV6-6 combines with J gene TRBJ2-7, with D possibly being TRBD1 (6 bases). CDR1 is MNHNY and CDR2 is SVGAGI in the germline V gene (reference sequence). CDR3 length: 15 amino acids. The ends were cut back, 6 bases at V and 4 bases at J, with 19 bases in the middle. The CDR3 region is CASSTLPTGEYEQYF. CDR3 nucleotides: TGTGCCAGCAGCACCCTTCCGACAGGAGAATACGAGCAGTACTTC.

This clonotype has at least ten counts. The chain joins TRBV5-1 to TRBJ2-3, with 7 bases fitting TRBD2. Germline loops: CDR1 SGHRS, CDR2 YFSETQ. The CDR3 length is 16 residues. Trimming took 5 bases from V and 4 from J; bases not matched to a gene: 13. The CDR3 protein is CASSSGRGAGSDTQYF. The CDR3 region has the DNA TGCGCCAGCAGTTCTGGGAGGGGAGCGGGGTCAGATACGCAGTATTTT.

The genes are TRBV2 and TRBJ1-6; D call uncertain. Looked up from germline, CDR1 is SNHLY and CDR2 is FYNNEI. The CDR3 totals 14 residues. The V end lost 0 bases, the J end lost 9 bases, and 9 bases lay between the germline ends. In nucleotides, the CDR3 is TGTGCCAGCAGTGAAGCAATTGGTCCTTCACCCCTCCACTTT. Protein: CASSEAIGPSPLHF.

In regard to this clonotype: With a much larger clone just one base away, this may be a read error. This chain uses TRBV5-1 with TRBJ2-5, with D perhaps matching TRBD2 (6 bases). V was clipped by 6 bases and J by 1 base, with 19 bases between them. The germline CDR1 and CDR2 sequences are SGHRS and YFSETQ. The CDR3 has 16 residues. The CDR3 DNA sequence: TGCGCCAGCAACCCTGCTAGCGACGGCTCCCAAGAGACCCAGTACTTC. Residues: CASNPASDGSQETQYF.

This clonotype was seen more than once but under ten times. CDR3 DNA: TGTGCCAGCAGACGGGCCCCGGGCGTATATGGCTACACCTTC. This translates into CASRRAPGVYGYTF. The J gene is TRBJ1-2, the V gene TRBV2; no firm D call. CDR3 length equals 14 residues. Germline V gene lookup returns CDR1 SNHLY and CDR2 FYNNEI. The V end was cut by 6 bases, the J end by 5 bases, with 16 bases between.

The rearrangement links TRBV20-1 to TRBJ2-7; TRBD2 aligns across 13 bases. V dropped 6 bases and J dropped 1; count of bases not matched to a gene: 15. This CDR3 is built from 18 residues. Looked up from germline, CDR1 is DFQATT and CDR2 is SNEGSKA (reference sequence). The CDR3 is CSATPRTSGGLQSYEQYF. In DNA, the CDR3 is TGCAGTGCCACTCCCCGGACTAGCGGGGGCTTGCAATCCTACGAGCAGTACTTC.

Turning to this clonotype: A read error is possible here, since a much larger clone lies one base away. The V call is TRBV27, the J call TRBJ2-4; 8 bases map to TRBD1. The germline V gene encodes CDR1 MNHEY and CDR2 SMNVEV (reference sequence). V gave up 3 bases and J gave up 13 bases; unmatched junction bases: 11. The CDR3 sequence is 14 residues long. The CDR3 sequence is CASSLTGAQYKQYF. CDR3 DNA sequence: TGTGCCAGCAGTTTGACAGGGGCCCAATACAAGCAGTACTTC.

In its sample, this clonotype was seen many times. V is TRBV20-1 and J is TRBJ2-6; no reliable D call. Germline lookup yields CDR1 DFQATT and CDR2 SNEGSKA (reference sequence). This CDR3 is 15 amino acids long. With 2 bases removed from V and 4 bases from J, the gap between germline ends came to 12 bases. The CDR3 region has the DNA TGCAGTGCTAGATTGGGCCATCTCGGGGCCAACGTCCTGACTTTC. As protein: CSARLGHLGANVLTF.

V gene TRBV6-5 combines with J gene TRBJ1-2; unclear D gene. Germline CDR1 is MNHEY and CDR2 is SVGAGI. The CDR3 has 13 amino acids. V was trimmed by 9 bases and J by 2 bases, leaving 13 bases between them. The CDR3, as DNA: TGTGCCAGTACCCCGGTGGAGAACTATGGCTACACCTTC. Translated: CASTPVENYGYTF.

This clonotype was detected only a few times. This chain links TRBV20-1 with TRBJ2-1; D ambiguous. V shed 0 bases and J shed 7 bases, with 4 bases lying between them. CDR3 size: 11 residues. The germline V gene has CDR1 DFQATT and CDR2 SNEGSKA (reference sequence). The CDR3 DNA reads TGCAGTGCTAGAGATTGGAATGAGCAGTTCTTC. Protein sequence: CSARDWNEQFF.